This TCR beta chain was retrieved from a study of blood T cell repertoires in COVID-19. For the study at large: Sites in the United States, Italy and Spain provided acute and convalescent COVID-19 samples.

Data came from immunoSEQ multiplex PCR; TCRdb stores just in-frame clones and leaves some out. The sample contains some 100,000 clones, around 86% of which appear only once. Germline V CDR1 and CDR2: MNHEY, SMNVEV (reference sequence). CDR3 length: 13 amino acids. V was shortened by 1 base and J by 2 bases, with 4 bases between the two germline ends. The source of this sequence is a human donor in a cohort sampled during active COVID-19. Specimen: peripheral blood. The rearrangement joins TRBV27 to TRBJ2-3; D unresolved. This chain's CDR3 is CASSLLNTDTQYF. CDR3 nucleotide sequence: TGTGCCAGCAGTTTATTAAACACAGATACGCAGTATTTT.